These 10 T cell receptor beta chains were sequenced from one sample in a study of control samples from healthy donors and cancer patients. The data were produced by immunoSEQ multiplex PCR, yet TCRdb's version contains in-frame clones alone and is incomplete. The table shows about 180,000 clones, with 90% occurring only once. The sample consisted of blood. Every receptor here comes from a woman aged 50 to 60 in good health.

J is TRBJ2-2 and V is TRBV7-2; D not resolved. There are 12 residues in the CDR3. Trimming cost V 2 bases and J 5 bases, with 3 bases left between them. From germline, CDR1 is SGHTA and CDR2 FQGNSA. The CDR3 nucleotides are TGTGCCAGCAGCTTATGGACCGGGGAGCTGTTTTTT. Protein product: CASSLWTGELFF. The full variable domain, completed using reference TRBV7-2 and TRBJ2-2, is GAGVSQSPSNKVTEKGKDVELRCDPISGHTALYWYRQSLGQGLEFLIYFQGNSAPDKSGLPSDRFSAERTGGSVSTLTIQRTQQEDSAVYLCASSLWTGELFFGEGSRLTVL.

The gene calls are TRBV4-2 and TRBJ2-3, with D tentatively TRBD2 (5 bases). The CDR3 totals 16 residues. Trimming took off 0 bases at V and 0 bases at J, with 10 bases between the two ends. Germline V gives CDR1 LGHNA, CDR2 YNFKEQ. CDR3 bases: TGTGCCAGCAGCCAAGATTTGGGCGGGAGCACAGATACGCAGTATTTT. Residues: CASSQDLGGSTDTQYF.

V usage is TRBV11-1 and J usage is TRBJ1-6, with 7 positions matching TRBD1. The germline CDR1 and CDR2 sequences are SGHAT and FQDESV (reference sequence). The CDR3 spans 14 residues. With V trimmed by 6 bases and J by 11 bases, 10 bases remained unmatched. The CDR3 bases are TGTGCCAGCAGGGCGCGGGGACAGAATACACCCCTCCACTTT. Translating gives CASRARGQNTPLHF.

The chain combines TRBV28 with TRBJ1-2; unclear D gene. V was clipped by 5 bases and J by 4 bases, with 8 bases between them. The CDR3 runs 12 residues. CDR1 is MDHEN and CDR2 is SYDVKM in the germline V gene. The CDR3 nucleotides read TGTGCCAGCAGTCTCCCTCCCTATGGCTACACCTTC. Amino acids: CASSLPPYGYTF.

This sequence joins TRBV6-2 or TRBV6-3 and TRBJ1-6; D not certain. The CDR3 contains 15 residues. Between the trimmed V and J ends, which lost 4 bases and 8 bases, there was a span of 15 bases. CDR1 is MNHEY and CDR2 is SVGEGT in the germline V gene. The CDR3 is CASSSLWTGDSPLHF. The CDR3 DNA reads TGTGCCAGCAGTTCGCTTTGGACGGGCGATTCACCCCTCCACTTT.

The chain carries TRBV3-1 (or the pseudogene TRBV3-2) and TRBJ2-7; TRBD1 matches 8 bases. V gave up 5 bases and J gave up 7 bases; unmatched junction bases: 13. Looked up from germline, CDR1 is LGHDT and CDR2 is YNNKEL (reference sequence). The CDR3 is 15 residues long. CDR3 sequence (DNA): TGTGCCAGCAGCTCTAGGACAGGGTCCGTCGAAGAGCAGTACTTC. Translated: CASSSRTGSVEEQYF.

The chain's CDR3 is CASSENSGNEQFF. CDR3 nucleotide sequence: TGTGCCAGCAGTGAGAATAGCGGGAATGAGCAGTTCTTC. This chain links TRBV27 with TRBJ2-1; the match to TRBD2 covers 7 bases. From germline, CDR1 is MNHEY and CDR2 SMNVEV (reference sequence). CDR3 length: 13 amino acids. J gave up 7 bases and V 5 bases, and 5 bases lay outside the gene matches.

This chain connects TRBV28 to TRBJ2-3; a possible D gene is TRBD1 (6 bases). The CDR3 contains 16 residues. The V gene's germline CDR1 is MDHEN and CDR2 SYDVKM. Trimming shortened V by 4 bases and J by 4 bases, and 18 bases separated the two germline ends. The CDR3 sequence: CASSSQGGTGPDTQYF. The CDR3 nucleotides read TGTGCCAGCAGTTCCCAAGGGGGAACCGGCCCAGATACGCAGTATTTT.

In its sample, this clone was seen once. This chain links TRBV7-2 with TRBJ2-3, with TRBD2 as a possible D gene (5 bases). The CDR3 loop spans 13 amino acids. The V gene lost 5 bases and the J gene lost 5 bases, with 11 bases spanning the gap. The germline V gene has CDR1 SGHTA and CDR2 FQGNSA. The CDR3 region is CASSLSGLDTQYF. The DNA of the CDR3 is TGTGCCAGCAGCCTCTCGGGATTAGATACGCAGTATTTT.

The chain has TRBV7-9 and TRBJ2-1; D is possibly TRBD1 (6 bases). Trimming removed 2 bases from V and 4 bases from J, with 12 bases in between. Germline V gene data show CDR1 as SEHNR and CDR2 as FQNEAQ (reference sequence). CDR3 length: 15 residues. CDR3 coding DNA: TGTGCCAGCAGCTTATCGCCCAGGGGATACAATGAGCAGTTCTTC. Translation: CASSLSPRGYNEQFF.